This entry lists 2 T cell receptor beta chains sequenced from one sample in a study of radiotherapy plus CTLA-4 blockade in lung cancer. Clones were read by immunoSEQ multiplex PCR, and TCRdb kept only the in-frame ones, dropping some. Of 90,000 to 100,000 clones listed, about four fifths are singletons. Sequences were derived from peripheral blood, sampled from a patient treated with radiotherapy plus ipilimumab. The receptors stem from a human donor with non-small cell lung cancer who had a partial response to radiotherapy plus ipilimumab. Some clones in this sample may be carry-over from other donors' samples.

The chain combines TRBV19 with TRBJ2-2; D is possibly TRBD2 (5 bases). V was pared by 3 bases and J by 0 bases, with 14 bases between. The CDR3 is made up of 17 amino acids. Germline V gives CDR1 LNHDA, CDR2 SQIVND (reference sequence). In DNA, the CDR3 is TGTGCCAGTAGTATCCCCGATAGCGTTGCGAACACCGGGGAGCTGTTTTTT. This sequence encodes CASSIPDSVANTGELFF.

The chain recombines TRBV28 with TRBJ2-7; D is unresolved. The germline V and J ends were trimmed by 5 bases and 7 bases, with 21 bases remaining between them. The CDR3 runs to 15 residues. The germline gives CDR1 MDHEN, CDR2 SYDVKM. The CDR3 reads CASSPSSTPRWEQYF. DNA for the CDR3: TGTGCCAGCAGTCCAAGCTCTACCCCGCGCTGGGAGCAGTACTTC.